A single sample is the source of the 7 T cell receptor beta chains below, sequenced in a study of T cell repertoires in cytomegalovirus infection. The antigens for these receptors are not known. MiXCR, applied by TCRdb to the reads, yields one record per CDR3 protein. The sample lists approximately 110,000 distinct CDR3 sequences; roughly 39% were seen once. Sample: CD8+ T cells from cultured PBMCs, taken from culture after CMV antigen stimulation. These TCRs come from a human donor in good health (CMV status not recorded). Some clones in this sample may be carry-over from other donors' samples.

This clonotype was seen a few times. The chain links TRBV4-1 to TRBJ2-7, with D unclear. The germline V gene has CDR1 MGHRA and CDR2 YSYEKL. Trimming pared 1 base from V and 5 bases from J, leaving 15 bases between. This CDR3 is 15 amino acids long. The CDR3 DNA follows: TGCGCCAGCAGCCAAGTTTGGTTAAAAAGCGACGAGCAGTACTTC. The encoded protein is CASSQVWLKSDEQYF.

The table lists this clonotype with a few counts. CDR3 region: CASSYGGGADGYTF. CDR3 DNA sequence: TGTGCCAGCAGCTACGGGGGGGGGGCGGATGGCTACACCTTC. The chain uses TRBV7-9 and TRBJ1-2, with a tentative D call TRBD1 (6 bases). Trimming took 4 bases from V and 6 from J, leaving 15 bases between them. The CDR3 totals 14 residues. From germline, CDR1 is SEHNR and CDR2 FQNEAQ (reference sequence).

This clonotype was observed a handful of times. The chain couples TRBV12-3 or TRBV12-4 to TRBJ2-1; D unresolved. The CDR3 runs 15 residues. Trimming stripped 5 bases from V and 5 bases from J, with 16 bases between. The CDR3 region has the DNA TGTGCCAGCAGTACCCCTACGGTGCCACACAATGAGCAGTTCTTC. Translating it yields CASSTPTVPHNEQFF.

J is TRBJ1-3 and V is TRBV19, with D perhaps TRBD1 (6 bases). The germline V gene has CDR1 LNHDA and CDR2 SQIVND (reference sequence). The CDR3 runs to 14 residues. V lost 7 bases and J lost 0, with 10 bases in between. The CDR3 nucleotides are TGTGCCAGTAACCAGGGGAGCTCTGGAAACACCATATATTTT. Encoded protein: CASNQGSSGNTIYF.

This chain uses TRBV5-8 with TRBJ2-7; D call uncertain. The V end was cut by 0 bases, the J end by 4 bases, with 5 bases between. Per the germline V gene, CDR1 is SGHTS and CDR2 is YDEGEE. The CDR3 consists of 12 residues. The DNA of the CDR3 is TGTGCCAGCAGCTTGGTCGAATACGAGCAGTACTTC. Residues: CASSLVEYEQYF.

The rearrangement joins TRBV25-1 to TRBJ1-2, with D unclear. CDR3 length: 15 amino acids. CDR1 is MGHDK and CDR2 is SYGVNS in the germline V gene. The V end lost 2 bases, the J end lost 2 bases, and 12 bases lay between the germline ends. This CDR3 is CASSEELGSNYGYTF. In DNA form, the CDR3 reads TGTGCCAGCAGTGAAGAGCTAGGGTCAAACTATGGCTACACCTTC.

The genes are TRBV10-3 and TRBJ2-7, with D hard to call. CDR1 is ENHRY and CDR2 is SYGVKD in the germline V gene. The CDR3 sequence is 13 residues long. The V and J ends lost 8 bases and 3 bases respectively, with 14 bases between them. The CDR3 region is CAISADRGYEQYF. DNA for the CDR3: TGTGCCATCTCAGCAGATAGAGGCTACGAGCAGTACTTC.